A single sample is the source of the 26 T cell receptor beta chains below, sequenced in a study of T-cell reconstitution after alpha-beta-depleted transplantation in children. It was with unique molecular identifiers that the TCRbeta library was prepared. TCRdb reprocessed the PCR reads with MiXCR, giving one entry per CDR3 protein. Among a few hundred thousand distinct CDR3 sequences, approximately 12% were seen once, and the ten largest hold approximately 5.4%. This material consisted of PBMCs from the stem cell graft donor, taken from the stem cell graft. These receptors came from a human donor who donated a stem cell graft to a child with combined immunodeficiency.

There are a few counts of this clonotype. The chain joins TRBV2 to TRBJ2-7; TRBD1 or TRBD2 may be the D gene (6 bases each). Trimming removed 8 bases from V and 3 bases from J, with 14 bases in between. The CDR3 extends over 13 amino acids. Germline lookup yields CDR1 SNHLY and CDR2 FYNNEI. The CDR3 protein is CASEGGSGYEQYF. CDR3 nucleotides: TGTGCCAGCGAAGGGGGTAGCGGCTACGAGCAGTACTTC.

This clonotype was counted at least ten times. This chain connects TRBV25-1 to TRBJ2-7; D may correspond to TRBD1 or TRBD2 (5 bases each). V was trimmed by 1 base and J by 0 bases, leaving 16 bases between them. Germline loops: CDR1 MGHDK, CDR2 SYGVNS. The CDR3 length is 17 residues. As DNA, the CDR3 is TGTGCCAGCAGTGAATCTGGGGGTTGGAGTAGCTCCTACGAGCAGTACTTC. Translation: CASSESGGWSSSYEQYF.

The chain carries TRBV6-2 or TRBV6-3 and TRBJ2-3, with 7 bases aligning to TRBD1. The CDR3 is 14 amino acids. In germline, CDR1 is MNHEY, CDR2 SVGEGT. After removal of 6 bases from V and 4 bases from J, the junction contained 7 bases not matched to a gene. The CDR3 DNA follows: TGTGCCAGCAGCCCTATCGGGACAGCAGATACGCAGTATTTT. Its translation: CASSPIGTADTQYF.

The CDR3 loop is CASSYRPGLPAYEQYF. Written as DNA, the CDR3 is TGTGCCAGCAGTTACCGACCAGGACTACCCGCCTACGAGCAGTACTTC. The V and J genes are TRBV6-2 or TRBV6-3 and TRBJ2-7; tentatively, D is TRBD2 (6 bases). This CDR3 spans 16 amino acids. Between the trimmed V and J ends, which lost 2 bases and 2 bases, there was a span of 16 bases. From germline, CDR1 is MNHEY and CDR2 SVGEGT.

This chain links TRBV5-1 with TRBJ1-2; 9 nucleotides align to TRBD1. Germline loops: CDR1 SGHRS, CDR2 YFSETQ. The CDR3 runs 18 residues. V trimming: 0 bases; J trimming: 2 bases; junction bases outside the gene matches: 11. The chain's CDR3 is CASSLDGTGPHRNYGYTF. Written as DNA, the CDR3 is TGCGCCAGCAGCTTGGATGGGACAGGGCCCCACAGGAACTATGGCTACACCTTC.

This clonotype appeared a few times. The chain combines TRBV7-8 with TRBJ2-2; 9 nucleotides agree with TRBD2. CDR1 and CDR2 (germline): SGHVS, FQNEAQ. Trimming at V came to 3 bases and at J to 6 bases, leaving 5 bases not matched to a gene. The CDR3 has 15 residues. The CDR3 sequence: CASSFSGRGSGELFF. The CDR3 nucleotides are TGTGCCAGCAGCTTTAGCGGGAGAGGTTCCGGGGAGCTGTTTTTT.

This clonotype has more than one count but fewer than ten. The chain employs TRBV12-3 or TRBV12-4 and TRBJ1-2, with 7 bases fitting TRBD1. This CDR3 is built from 14 residues. V lost 8 bases and J lost 5; bases outside the gene matches: 11. The DNA for the CDR3 is TGTGCCAGCTCGGAGGGACAGCAAGAATATGGCTACACCTTC. Its translation is CASSEGQQEYGYTF.

The table lists this clonotype with many counts. The chain employs TRBV20-1 and TRBJ2-3; the D is unclear. V gave up 0 bases and J gave up 3 bases, with 7 bases separating them. The CDR3 sequence is 13 residues long. From germline, CDR1 is DFQATT and CDR2 SNEGSKA (reference sequence). In nucleotides, the CDR3 is TGCAGTGCTAGAGATATCCCAACAGATACGCAGTATTTT. Its translation is CSARDIPTDTQYF.

V usage is TRBV20-1 and J usage is TRBJ2-7; weak D call: TRBD2 (6 bases). Germline loops: CDR1 DFQATT, CDR2 SNEGSKA (reference sequence). The CDR3 runs to 16 residues. The V gene lost 5 bases and the J gene lost 2 bases, with 22 bases spanning the gap. The CDR3 region is CSASTGLGRGTYEQYF. CDR3 bases: TGCAGTGCTTCTACGGGACTCGGGCGGGGAACCTACGAGCAGTACTTC.

The chain is built from TRBV7-2 and TRBJ2-7; 8 nucleotides agree with TRBD1. The CDR3 consists of 15 residues. V shed 5 bases and J 2 bases; nucleotides not matched to a gene: 8. In germline, CDR1 is SGHTA, CDR2 FQGNSA. CDR3 sequence (DNA): TGTGCCAGCAGCGTTGGACAGGGTATGCCCTACGAGCAGTACTTC. This encodes CASSVGQGMPYEQYF.

The chain recombines TRBV7-9 with TRBJ2-7; the D gene is possibly TRBD2 (6 bases). Germline V lookup: CDR1 SEHNR, CDR2 FQNEAQ (reference sequence). CDR3 length: 14 amino acids. V was pared by 5 bases and J by 4 bases, with 15 bases between. CDR3 amino acids: CASSPYAGTYEQYF. CDR3 sequence (DNA): TGTGCCAGCAGCCCCTACGCGGGAACGTACGAGCAGTACTTC.

For this clonotype: Sequence at one end of the junction differs from germline and may be a read error. The J gene is TRBJ2-1, the V gene TRBV2; no firm D call. This CDR3 spans 17 amino acids. Germline CDR1 is SNHLY and CDR2 is FYNNEI. DNA for the CDR3: TGTGCCACCAGTGAAGGCGTAGGCGGAGTGTCCTACAATGAGCAGTTCTTC. This gives the protein CATSEGVGGVSYNEQFF.

This clonotype has a count of ten or more. The chain has TRBV24-1 and TRBJ2-1, with D unclear. CDR1 is KGHDR and CDR2 is SFDVKD in the germline V gene. The CDR3 is made up of 11 amino acids. Trimming stripped 5 bases from V and 8 bases from J, with 6 bases between. CDR3: CATSVRDEQFF. For the CDR3, the DNA is TGTGCCACCAGTGTAAGGGATGAGCAGTTCTTC.

This clonotype was counted at least ten times. This chain joins TRBV18 and TRBJ2-3, with D perhaps matching TRBD2 (6 bases). Trimming left V 0 bases short and J 2 bases short, with 12 bases between. Germline values: CDR1 KGHSH, CDR2 LQKENI. This CDR3 region has 16 residues. CDR3 in amino acids: CASSPPRGGYTDTQYF. The CDR3, as DNA: TGTGCCAGCTCACCACCGAGAGGAGGGTACACAGATACGCAGTATTTT.

CDR3 in amino acids: CASSPAAGFETQYF. CDR3 coding DNA: TGTGCCAGCAGCCCAGCGGCCGGTTTTGAGACCCAGTACTTC. The rearrangement uses TRBV9 and TRBJ2-5; TRBD2 is a possible D gene (5 bases). The CDR3 spans 14 residues. Looked up from germline, CDR1 is SGDLS and CDR2 is YYNGEE. V lost 4 bases, J lost 5 bases, and 15 bases lay in between.

This clonotype was detected many times. At one boundary the junction diverges from the germline segment, which might be a read error. The rearrangement uses TRBV29-1 and TRBJ2-1, with a tentative D call TRBD2 (5 bases). The CDR3 loop spans 14 amino acids. Germline CDR1 reads SQVTM; CDR2 reads ANQGSEA. The CDR3 loop is CSVVGLGNYDEQFF. The DNA of the CDR3 is TGCAGCGTTGTAGGACTTGGGAACTACGATGAGCAGTTCTTC.

This clonotype was observed at least ten times. The chain has TRBV6-2 or TRBV6-3 and TRBJ2-1, with TRBD2 identical over 15 bases. The CDR3 totals 18 residues. V lost 0 bases to trimming and J lost 6 bases; unmatched junction nucleotides: 6. Germline CDR1 reads MNHEY; CDR2 reads SVGEGT. CDR3 in amino acids: CASSYSAGLAGGINEQFF. CDR3 in DNA: TGTGCCAGCAGTTACTCGGCGGGACTAGCGGGGGGCATCAATGAGCAGTTCTTC.

This clonotype has more than one count but fewer than ten. The chain links TRBV12-3 or TRBV12-4 to TRBJ2-1, with 12 bases lining up with TRBD2. Trimming cost V 4 bases and J 0 bases; bases outside gene matches: 4. This CDR3 has 17 amino acids. For the CDR3, the DNA is TGTGCCAGCAGTTGGACTAGCGGGACCCGCTCCTACAATGAGCAGTTCTTC. This codes for CASSWTSGTRSYNEQFF.

The chain uses TRBV29-1 and TRBJ2-2; D may be TRBD1 or TRBD2 (5 bases each). Trimming took 3 bases from V and 1 from J, leaving 9 bases between them. There are 14 residues in the CDR3. CDR1 SQVTM and CDR2 ANQGSEA come from the germline V gene. The CDR3 bases are TGCAGCGTTGAGGGGACCGTGAACACCGGGGAGCTGTTTTTT. This sequence encodes CSVEGTVNTGELFF.

In this sample, this clonotype turned up many times. V and J are TRBV5-1 and TRBJ2-1; the D gene is possibly TRBD1 (5 bases). The CDR3 length is 14 residues. Germline lookup yields CDR1 SGHRS and CDR2 YFSETQ. Trimming took 1 base from V and 10 from J, leaving 15 bases between them. In nucleotides, the CDR3 is TGCGCCAGCAGCTTGTTTTTCGGCCCAGGGGAGCAGTTCTTC. Protein: CASSLFFGPGEQFF.

The rearrangement joins TRBV9 to TRBJ2-1, with D perhaps matching TRBD1 or TRBD2 (5 bases each). This CDR3 region has 13 residues. The V end lost 4 bases, the J end lost 7 bases, and 12 bases lay between the germline ends. Germline V gene lookup returns CDR1 SGDLS and CDR2 YYNGEE. CDR3 loop: CASSQPGPNEQFF. CDR3 sequence (DNA): TGTGCCAGCAGCCAACCGGGGCCGAATGAGCAGTTCTTC.

This clonotype appeared a few times. The chain joins TRBV7-6 to TRBJ2-7, with 9 bases fitting TRBD1. The CDR3 is made up of 16 amino acids. Germline V lookup: CDR1 SGHVS, CDR2 FNYEAQ. Trimming cost V 5 bases and J 4 bases; bases outside gene matches: 12. This chain's CDR3 is CASSPPLDRGGYEQYF. The CDR3, as DNA: TGTGCCAGCAGCCCGCCGCTGGACAGGGGAGGATACGAGCAGTACTTC.

The chain carries TRBV5-1 and TRBJ2-1; a weak D match, TRBD1 (5 bases). The CDR3 is 18 residues long. V gave up 0 bases and J gave up 2 bases, with 18 bases separating them. Germline V gene data show CDR1 as SGHRS and CDR2 as YFSETQ. CDR3 residues: CASSLDGRVLGPYNEQFF. In DNA form, the CDR3 reads TGCGCCAGCAGCTTGGACGGCAGGGTCTTGGGCCCCTACAATGAGCAGTTCTTC.

This clonotype was observed a few times. The rearrangement uses TRBV7-9 and TRBJ2-7, with D possibly matching TRBD2 (6 bases). The CDR3 sequence is 14 residues long. V was cut by 4 bases and J by 7 bases, with 17 bases left in between. Per germline, CDR1 SEHNR and CDR2 FQNEAQ (reference sequence). CDR3 bases: TGTGCCAGCAGCTCCCTGAGAAAGGGAGGTGAGCAGTACTTC. Protein sequence: CASSSLRKGGEQYF. The full variable domain, its missing parts supplied by reference TRBV7-9 and TRBJ2-7, is DTGVSQNPRHKITKRGQNVTFRCDPISEHNRLYWYRQTLGQGPEFLTYFQNEAQLEKSRLLSDRFSAERPKGSFSTLEIQRTEQGDSAMYLCASSSLRKGGEQYFGPGTRLTVT.

The chain employs TRBV7-2 and TRBJ1-1; D is ambiguous. The CDR3 length is 14 residues. Germline-derived CDR1 and CDR2 are SGHTA and FQGNSA. Trimming shortened V by 2 bases and J by 1 base, and 8 bases separated the two germline ends. The CDR3 protein is CASSLNGRNTEAFF. The CDR3 nucleotides are TGTGCCAGCAGCTTAAATGGACGGAACACTGAAGCTTTCTTT.

This clonotype was seen at least ten times. The chain recombines TRBV4-3 with TRBJ2-1; a weak D match, TRBD2 (5 bases). Trimming cost V 4 bases and J 3 bases, with 16 bases left between them. Germline V gene data show CDR1 as LGHNA and CDR2 as YSLEER. The CDR3 consists of 16 residues. The CDR3 coding sequence is TGCGCCAGCAGCCCCGGACGGGGAAACTACTACAATGAGCAGTTCTTC. Protein product: CASSPGRGNYYNEQFF.